This T cell receptor beta chain is from a study of CD8 T cells in ankylosing spondylitis. There are many counts of this clonotype. As yet, its antigen is unknown. With 2 bases removed from V and 6 bases from J, the gap between germline ends came to 5 bases. The V gene's germline CDR1 is SGHTA and CDR2 FQGNSA. The length of the CDR3 is 11 residues. TCRdb reprocessed the 5' RACE reads with MiXCR, giving one entry per CDR3 protein. The sample yields 500,000 or so distinct CDR3 sequences, 5.3% seen once. Points from the study as a whole: Ankylosing spondylitis blood seemed to carry a telltale TCR beta motif made of several highly homologous variants.

The sequenced sample was blood, either unsorted or a sorted T cell fraction (not recorded which). The clonotype was recovered from a male donor with ankylosing spondylitis. V usage is TRBV7-2 and J usage is TRBJ2-7; D unclear. For the CDR3, the DNA is TGTGCCAGCAGCTTAATTTCCGAGCAGTACTTC. Translated, it gives CASSLISEQYF.